This entry lists 26 T cell receptor beta chains sequenced from one sample in a study of human T cells and chemical hapten exposure. TCRdb re-derived calls from the RACE reads in MiXCR, one entry per CDR3 protein. The sample has more than 85,000 distinct CDR3 sequences; approximately 11% are singletons. As to time point: patch test 2, 6 weeks after DPC sensitization. This sample's treatment: therapeutic diphenylcyclopropenone sensitization with weekly scalp DPC. The specimen comprised whole blood, sampled in connection with sensitization to the hapten diphenylcyclopropenone (DPC). The origin of the receptors is a man aged 35 to 55 with alopecia areata. Some clones in this sample may be carry-over from other donors' samples.

This clonotype was seen more than once but under ten times. V is TRBV6-2 or TRBV6-3 and J is TRBJ2-1; no clear D gene. Germline CDR1 reads MNHEY; CDR2 reads SVGEGT. The ends were cut back, 5 bases at V and 5 bases at J, with 13 bases in the middle. The CDR3 has 14 residues. The CDR3 loop reads CASSPPRNHNEQFF. The CDR3 nucleotides read TGTGCCAGCAGTCCCCCCCGGAACCACAATGAGCAGTTCTTC.

In this sample, this clonotype turned up once. This CDR3 is missing its conserved last phenylalanine or tryptophan, likely due to a read error. This chain joins TRBV29-1 and TRBJ1-1; 8 bases are a match to TRBD1. The CDR3 has 16 amino acids. CDR1 and CDR2 (germline): SQVTM, ANQGSEA. Losses at the gene ends were 4 bases for V and 0 bases for J; bases not matched to a gene: 10. CDR3 nucleotide sequence: TGCAGCGTTGCGCGACAGGGGAGGGGCATGAACACTGAAGCTTTCTCT. This encodes CSVARQGRGMNTEAFS.

The table lists this clonotype with a few counts. The genes are TRBV6-6 and TRBJ2-3; 9 nucleotides line up with TRBD1. Unmatched junction bases numbered 8, after V lost 5 bases and J lost 2 bases. The CDR3 runs 16 residues. Germline values: CDR1 MNHNY, CDR2 SVGAGI (reference sequence). The CDR3: CASSPNRGRDTDTQYF. The CDR3 nucleotides are TGTGCCAGCAGTCCCAACAGGGGGCGAGACACAGATACGCAGTATTTT.

This clonotype came up a few times. The chain is built from TRBV28 and TRBJ2-1, with D maybe TRBD1 (6 bases). CDR1 and CDR2 (germline): MDHEN, SYDVKM. This CDR3 is built from 12 residues. The V and J ends lost 6 bases and 9 bases respectively, with 12 bases between them. The CDR3 loop reads CASRELGGEQFF. Here the CDR3 DNA reads TGTGCCAGCAGAGAACTAGGGGGTGAGCAGTTCTTC. Using reference TRBV28 and TRBJ2-1 for the parts outside the CDR3, the full variable domain is DVKVTQSSRYLVKRTGEKVFLECVQDMDHENMFWYRQDPGLGLRLIYFSYDVKMKEKGDIPEGYSVSREKKERFSLILESASTNQTSMYLCASRELGGEQFFGPGTRLTVL.

This clonotype showed up many times. CDR3 amino acids: CASGQNTEAFF. CDR3 in DNA: TGTGCCAGCGGACAGAACACTGAAGCTTTCTTT. The V gene is TRBV6-5, the J gene TRBJ1-1, with a weak D call TRBD1 (5 bases). The CDR3 sequence is 11 residues long. Trimming shortened V by 8 bases and J by 1 base, and 5 bases separated the two germline ends. CDR1 and CDR2 from the germline V gene are MNHEY and SVGAGI.

The chain employs TRBV14 and TRBJ2-3; D uncertain. Trimming stripped 1 base from V and 6 bases from J, with 8 bases between. CDR3 length: 13 residues. Looked up from germline, CDR1 is SGHDN and CDR2 is FVKESK. The CDR3: CASSQGVVDTQYF. In DNA, the CDR3 is TGTGCCAGCAGCCAAGGAGTAGTGGATACGCAGTATTTT.

The rearrangement uses TRBV6-2 or TRBV6-3 and TRBJ1-5; weak D call: TRBD1 (5 bases). Germline values: CDR1 MNHEY, CDR2 SVGEGT. This CDR3 spans 13 amino acids. The V gene lost 9 bases and the J gene lost 9 bases, with 18 bases spanning the gap. The CDR3, as DNA: TGTGCCAGTGTGACAGACCCTTTCGGGCCCCAGCATTTT. Its protein is CASVTDPFGPQHF.

This clonotype has a handful of counts. The chain has TRBV29-1 and TRBJ2-3; 14 bases are shared with TRBD2. This CDR3 has 15 residues. Germline CDR1 is SQVTM and CDR2 is ANQGSEA. Unmatched junction bases numbered 6, after V lost 6 bases and J lost 4 bases. CDR3 nucleotide sequence: TGCAGCGTGGCCGGGGGACTAGCGGGAGCAGATACGCAGTATTTT. This sequence encodes CSVAGGLAGADTQYF.

This clonotype was counted many times. V usage is TRBV7-9 and J usage is TRBJ2-3, with a possible D match to TRBD1 (6 bases). V was trimmed by 5 bases and J by 5 bases, leaving 11 bases between them. CDR1 is SEHNR, CDR2 FQNEAQ, per germline (reference sequence). The length of the CDR3 is 13 residues. The CDR3 protein is CASSPGTLDTQYF. The CDR3, as DNA: TGTGCCAGCAGCCCAGGGACACTAGATACGCAGTATTTT.

The chain links TRBV6-2 or TRBV6-3 to TRBJ2-5, with 13 bases aligning to TRBD2. J gave up 1 base and V 0 bases, and 5 bases lay outside the gene matches. This CDR3 is 18 amino acids long. Germline V gene sequence: CDR1 MNHEY, CDR2 SVGEGT. CDR3 protein: CASSYSIWTSGSQETQYF. DNA of the CDR3: TGTGCCAGCAGTTACTCGATATGGACTAGCGGGAGCCAAGAGACCCAGTACTTC.

This clonotype has at least ten counts. The CDR3 DNA sequence: TGTGCCAGCACCGATAGCGGGGCCGGGACCTACGAGCAGTACTTC. This codes for CASTDSGAGTYEQYF. V and J are TRBV27 and TRBJ2-7; 8 bases are a match to TRBD2. The CDR3 is 15 amino acids. Losses at the gene ends were 7 bases for V and 2 bases for J; bases not matched to a gene: 10. The germline CDR1 and CDR2 sequences are MNHEY and SMNVEV (reference sequence).

There are a few counts of this clonotype. J is TRBJ1-2 and V is TRBV10-3, with 8 nucleotides matching TRBD1. The CDR3 is 13 residues long. V dropped 4 bases and J dropped 4; count of bases not matched to a gene: 2. Looked up from germline, CDR1 is ENHRY and CDR2 is SYGVKD. The CDR3 DNA reads TGTGCCATCAGTGCTGACAGGGGCTATGGCTACACCTTC. Protein product: CAISADRGYGYTF.

This clonotype was seen a few times. The chain is built from TRBV14 and TRBJ2-6; D is unclear. Germline V lookup: CDR1 SGHDN, CDR2 FVKESK. The length of the CDR3 is 16 residues. Deletions cut 1 base from V and 0 bases from J, with 7 bases between. The CDR3 DNA follows: TGTGCCAGCAGCCAAGCTAGAGCCTCTGGGGCCAACGTCCTGACTTTC. Its protein product is CASSQARASGANVLTF.

This clonotype has a handful of counts. The CDR3 here is CAAGGGLITDTQYF. The CDR3 DNA sequence: TGTGCCGCAGGAGGGGGGTTGATCACAGATACGCAGTATTTT. This chain links TRBV12-3 or TRBV12-4 with TRBJ2-3, with D possibly called TRBD1 or TRBD2 (6 bases each). V was pared by 11 bases and J by 2 bases, with 17 bases between. The CDR3 is 14 residues long.

This clonotype was observed at least ten times. This chain uses TRBV5-1 with TRBJ1-2; D not resolved. The ends were cut back, 5 bases at V and 4 bases at J, with 12 bases in the middle. This CDR3 comprises 13 residues. Germline V gene data show CDR1 as SGHRS and CDR2 as YFSETQ. CDR3 region: CASRGMGLYGYTF. The CDR3 bases are TGCGCCAGCAGAGGTATGGGCCTCTATGGCTACACCTTC.

This clonotype was counted at least ten times. This chain uses TRBV29-1 with TRBJ1-2; possibly TRBD1 for D (5 bases). This CDR3 has 12 amino acids. Germline-derived CDR1 and CDR2 are SQVTM and ANQGSEA. Trimming took 6 bases from V and 2 from J, leaving 10 bases between them. CDR3 in amino acids: CSVRGDNYGYTF. DNA for the CDR3: TGCAGCGTCCGGGGCGACAACTATGGCTACACCTTC.

V gene TRBV7-2 combines with J gene TRBJ2-7; D unclear. CDR3 size: 15 residues. With 5 bases removed from V and 4 bases from J, the gap between germline ends came to 18 bases. Germline lookup yields CDR1 SGHTA and CDR2 FQGNSA. The CDR3: CASSLTAGYEYEQYV. The CDR3 region has the DNA TGTGCCAGCAGCCTTACGGCAGGATATGAATACGAGCAGTACGTC.

The chain has TRBV7-8 and TRBJ2-3, with TRBD1 matching over 11 bases. The CDR3 extends over 16 amino acids. Per the germline V gene, CDR1 is SGHVS and CDR2 is FQNEAQ. After removal of 5 bases from V and 3 bases from J, the junction contained 7 bases not matched to a gene. This CDR3 is CASSHGGQGVTDTQYF. For the CDR3, the DNA is TGTGCCAGCAGCCACGGGGGACAGGGGGTGACAGATACGCAGTATTTT.

This clonotype was seen a handful of times. The chain carries TRBV4-2 and TRBJ2-5; 7 bases are shared with TRBD1. The germline V gene has CDR1 LGHNA and CDR2 YNFKEQ. CDR3 length: 14 residues. Trimming cost V 5 bases and J 11 bases; bases outside gene matches: 14. The CDR3 region is CASSSQLGGASQYF. The CDR3 DNA sequence: TGTGCCAGCAGCTCTCAACTAGGGGGCGCATCTCAGTACTTC.

Only a few counts were recorded for this clonotype. The CDR3 DNA reads TGTGCCAGCAGTTACGACAGGGGACAGCCCCAGCATTTT. It codes for CASSYDRGQPQHF. The chain is built from TRBV6-5 and TRBJ1-5; TRBD1 aligns across 8 bases. Germline V gives CDR1 MNHEY, CDR2 SVGAGI. V shed 2 bases and J 7 bases; nucleotides not matched to a gene: 1. The CDR3 sequence is 13 residues long.

In this sample, this clonotype turned up a few times. The chain combines TRBV6-2 or TRBV6-3 with TRBJ2-1, with 7 bases identical to TRBD1. The CDR3 sequence is 15 residues long. V lost 5 bases, J lost 0 bases, and 4 bases stayed unmatched. Germline CDR1 MNHEY, CDR2 SVGEGT. The CDR3 nucleotides are TGTGCCAGCAGTCCCAGGGGGAGCTCCTACAATGAGCAGTTCTTC. Translating gives CASSPRGSSYNEQFF.

This clonotype was counted a few times. The J gene is TRBJ2-3, the V gene TRBV12-3 or TRBV12-4, with 8 bases identical to TRBD2. Germline trimming cut 5 bases from V and 10 bases from J; bases unmatched to any gene: 5. The CDR3 loop spans 12 amino acids. The CDR3 protein is CASSQGLAAQYF. The CDR3 DNA is TGTGCCAGCAGTCAAGGACTAGCTGCGCAGTATTTT.

This clonotype was observed a few times. The chain is built from TRBV9 and TRBJ2-1; possibly TRBD2 for D (5 bases). CDR3 length: 15 residues. Germline V gene sequence: CDR1 SGDLS, CDR2 YYNGEE. With 4 bases removed from V and 3 bases from J, the gap between germline ends came to 14 bases. This CDR3 is CASSSTRMGYNEQFF. The CDR3 DNA follows: TGTGCCAGCAGCTCTACTAGAATGGGCTACAATGAGCAGTTCTTC.

This clonotype was recorded many times. This chain connects TRBV20-1 to TRBJ1-2; D may be TRBD1 (5 bases). The CDR3 spans 12 residues. V lost 6 bases, J lost 10 bases, and 18 bases lay in between. Germline assignment: CDR1 DFQATT and CDR2 SNEGSKA (reference sequence). CDR3 amino acids: CSAPWGDFDYTF. Here the CDR3 DNA reads TGCAGTGCCCCCTGGGGGGATTTCGACTACACCTTC.

This clonotype was recorded at least ten times. This chain connects TRBV12-3 or TRBV12-4 to TRBJ1-1; D is perhaps TRBD1 (5 bases). V lost 3 bases and J 4 bases, leaving 9 bases between the germline ends. The CDR3 extends over 13 amino acids. CDR3 in amino acids: CASSFGTFTEAFF. CDR3 DNA sequence: TGTGCCAGCAGTTTCGGGACTTTCACTGAAGCTTTCTTT.

This clonotype came up many times. The gene calls are TRBV5-4 and TRBJ2-1; D unresolved. The germline V gene has CDR1 SGHNT and CDR2 YYREEE (reference sequence). This CDR3 contains 16 residues. The V end lost 3 bases, the J end lost 1 base, and 14 bases lay between the germline ends. As DNA, the CDR3 is TGTGCCAGCAGCTCCAGACTGGGTGGGTCCTACAATGAGCAGTTCTTC. Translation: CASSSRLGGSYNEQFF.